The clone carrying this TCR beta chain was observed at least ten times. RNA-based 3' RACE libraries used unique molecular identifiers. TCRdb re-called the 3' RACE reads through MiXCR, storing one row per CDR3 protein. The table has roughly 7,000 distinct CDR3 sequences, 15% to 20% seen once. This CDR3 contains 16 residues. V lost 4 bases to trimming and J lost 1 base; unmatched junction nucleotides: 11. CDR1 is GTSNPN and CDR2 is SVGIG in the germline V gene (reference sequence). Treatment here: PENTA 11 planned treatment interruption arm or continuous ART arm. The data were obtained in a study of HIV-infected children after antiretroviral therapy interruption.

The chain has TRBV30 and TRBJ2-7; 9 nucleotides match TRBD2. Specimen: CD45RO+ CD8+ T cells from PBMCs, pooled from several time points, collected from a donor given antiretroviral therapy, either interrupted or continuous. The subset was: memory CD8+ CD45RO+ CD45RA- T cells. The clonotype was recovered from a pool of human donors with HIV. CDR3 residues: CAWNSGGPLTSYEQYF. CDR3 bases: TGTGCCTGGAATAGCGGGGGCCCCCTCACTTCCTACGAGCAGTACTTC.